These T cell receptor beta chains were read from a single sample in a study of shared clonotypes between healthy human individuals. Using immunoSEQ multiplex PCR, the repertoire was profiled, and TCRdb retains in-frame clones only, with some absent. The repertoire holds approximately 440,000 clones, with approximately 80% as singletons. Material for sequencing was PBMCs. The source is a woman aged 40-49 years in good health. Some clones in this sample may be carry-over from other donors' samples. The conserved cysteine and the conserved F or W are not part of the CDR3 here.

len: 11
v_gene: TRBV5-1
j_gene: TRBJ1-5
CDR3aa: ASSLDRAQPQH

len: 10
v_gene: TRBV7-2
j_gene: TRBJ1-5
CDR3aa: ASSKYNQPQH

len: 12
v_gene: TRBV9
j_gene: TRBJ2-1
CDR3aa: ASTPTGTHNEQF

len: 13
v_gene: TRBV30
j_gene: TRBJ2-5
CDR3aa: AWKSGGRPQETQY

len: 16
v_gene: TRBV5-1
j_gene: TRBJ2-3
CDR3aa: ASSLQPLTLFRPDTQY

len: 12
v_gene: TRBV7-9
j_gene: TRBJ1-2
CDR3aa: ASSIRSFPYGYT

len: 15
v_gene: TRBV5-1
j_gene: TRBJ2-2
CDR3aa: ASSLVGDPTNTGELF

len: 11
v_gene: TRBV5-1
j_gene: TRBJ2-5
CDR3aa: ASSLAGAETQY

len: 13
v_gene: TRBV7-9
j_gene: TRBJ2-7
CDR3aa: ASRMGVEGNYEQY

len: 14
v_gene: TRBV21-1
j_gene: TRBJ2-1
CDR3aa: ASSIGAGLAYNEQF

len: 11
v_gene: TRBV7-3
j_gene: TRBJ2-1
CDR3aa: ASSPGTSFEQF

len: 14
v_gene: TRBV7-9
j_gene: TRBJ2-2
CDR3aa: ASPVLGLESTGELF

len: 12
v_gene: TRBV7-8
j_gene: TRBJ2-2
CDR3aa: ASSEDRGFGELF

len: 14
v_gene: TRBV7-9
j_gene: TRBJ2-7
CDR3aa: ASSRPGTSGSTEQY

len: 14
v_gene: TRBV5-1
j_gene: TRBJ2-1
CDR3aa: ASSLYASGSSNEQF

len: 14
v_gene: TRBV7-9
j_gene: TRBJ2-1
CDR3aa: ASSLALAGAHNEQF

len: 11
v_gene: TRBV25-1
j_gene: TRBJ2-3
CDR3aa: ASSPIRADTQY

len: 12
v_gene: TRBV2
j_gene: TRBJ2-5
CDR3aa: ASSLYAGQETQY

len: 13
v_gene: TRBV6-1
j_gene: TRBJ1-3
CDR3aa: ASSMDRSSGNTIY

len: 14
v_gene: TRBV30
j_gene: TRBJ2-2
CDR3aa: AWSVRAGGITGELF

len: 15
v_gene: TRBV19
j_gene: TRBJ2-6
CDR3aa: ASIQQANPSGANVLT

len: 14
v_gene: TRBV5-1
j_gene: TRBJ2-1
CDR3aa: ASSPQGGESYNEQF

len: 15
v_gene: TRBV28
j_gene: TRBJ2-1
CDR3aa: ASSFLGGASSYNEQF

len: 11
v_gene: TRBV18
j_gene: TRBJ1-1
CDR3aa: ASSPDVETEAF

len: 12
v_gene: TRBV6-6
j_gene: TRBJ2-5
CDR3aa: ASSVHRGPETQY

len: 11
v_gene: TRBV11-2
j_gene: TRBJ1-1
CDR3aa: ASSTERGTEAF

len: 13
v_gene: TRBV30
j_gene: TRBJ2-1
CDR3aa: AWSVPGVSQGEQF

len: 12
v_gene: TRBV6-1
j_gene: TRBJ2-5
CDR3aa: ASSEVRGSSSQY

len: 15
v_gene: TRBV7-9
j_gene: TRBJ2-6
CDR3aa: ASSFYGLASGANVLT

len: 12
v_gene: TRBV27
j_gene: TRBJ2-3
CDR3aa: ASSSSSVPDTQY

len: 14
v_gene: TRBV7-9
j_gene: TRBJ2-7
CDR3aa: ASSLEYGRVAYEQY

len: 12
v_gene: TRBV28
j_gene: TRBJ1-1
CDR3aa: ASPGGQGPSEAF

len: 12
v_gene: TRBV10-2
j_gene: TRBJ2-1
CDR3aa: ASRIAGGEFEQF

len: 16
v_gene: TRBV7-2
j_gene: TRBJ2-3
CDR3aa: ASSLAYSGSGGPDTQY

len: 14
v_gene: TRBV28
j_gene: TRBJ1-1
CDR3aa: ASSESRQGAITEAF

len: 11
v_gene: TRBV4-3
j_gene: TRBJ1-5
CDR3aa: ASSQEGRKPQH